The entry below gives a single T cell receptor (beta chain) sequence along with its context. Its antigen is still unknown. The CDR3 spans 18 residues. The germline V gene encodes CDR1 MNHNS and CDR2 SASEGT. With 3 bases removed from V and 1 base from J, the gap between germline ends came to 21 bases. Per the original data handling: From ImmunoSEQ came sequences covering only the junction and carrying no quality scores, so filtering differed. Method: immunoSEQ multiplex PCR; TCRdb's copy keeps in-frame clones and lacks some. The V and J calls and clone size are taken from that table; D and trimming were inferred from the DNA. The sample yields some 2 million clones, about 94% seen once. The sample is drawn from a study of shared clonotypes between healthy human individuals. Background on the study: A couple of female and three male donors aged 18 to 49 were enrolled. Broader study findings: Rarefaction showed sorted-subset sequencing was incomplete despite large depth. Around 5.3% of naive CD4 clonotypes were shared across four donors.

Only CD45RO-negative cells positively selected for CCR7 counted as naive CD8 cells, so terminally differentiated effector memory CD45RA+ cells were excluded. The clonotype comes from a man aged 18 to 30 in good health. V gene TRBV6-1 combines with J gene TRBJ1-2; tentative D call: TRBD1 (6 bases). Material: naive CD8+ T cells sorted from blood. DNA of the CDR3: TGTGCCAGCAGTGAGCCAACAAAAGGGGACAACGATAACTATGGCTACACCTTC. As protein: CASSEPTKGDNDNYGYTF.